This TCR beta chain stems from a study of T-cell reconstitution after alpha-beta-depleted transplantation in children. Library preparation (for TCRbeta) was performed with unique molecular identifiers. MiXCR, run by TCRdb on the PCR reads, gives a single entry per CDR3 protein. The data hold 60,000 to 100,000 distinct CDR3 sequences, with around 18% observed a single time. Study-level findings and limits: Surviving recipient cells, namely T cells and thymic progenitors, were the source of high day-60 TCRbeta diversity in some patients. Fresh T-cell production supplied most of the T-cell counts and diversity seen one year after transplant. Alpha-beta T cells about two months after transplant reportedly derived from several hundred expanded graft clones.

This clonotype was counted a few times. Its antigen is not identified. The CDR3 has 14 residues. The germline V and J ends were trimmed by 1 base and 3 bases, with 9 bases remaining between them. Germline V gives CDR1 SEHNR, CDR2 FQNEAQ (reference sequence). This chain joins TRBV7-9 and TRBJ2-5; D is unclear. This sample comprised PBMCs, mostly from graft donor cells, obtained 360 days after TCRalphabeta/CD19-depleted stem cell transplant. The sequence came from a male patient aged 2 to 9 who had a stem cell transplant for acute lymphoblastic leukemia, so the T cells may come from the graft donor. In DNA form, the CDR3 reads TGTGCCAGCAGCTTAGTCGCGTTAAAAGAGACCCAGTACTTC. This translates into CASSLVALKETQYF.